This TCR beta chain was sequenced for a study of blood T cell repertoires in COVID-19. Overall study: The United States, Italy and Spain were the sources of the acute and convalescent COVID-19 samples. PBMCs, B-cell-depleted T cells, or T cells were the source of the cDNA or gDNA that made up the material.

Under the authors' procedure: Amplification of reference gene primers was used by the study to estimate nucleated cell counts. TCRdb's table, derived via immunoSEQ multiplex PCR, lists solely in-frame clones and lacks some. V, J and clone size are those of that table, while D and trimming were read from the DNA. Of over 200,000 clones listed, over 65% are singletons. Germline V gene lookup returns CDR1 SGHRS and CDR2 YFSETQ. V lost 3 bases, J lost 0 bases, and 7 bases lay in between. This CDR3 has 14 amino acids. J is TRBJ1-3 and V is TRBV5-1, with D possibly being TRBD1 (6 bases). The receptor's source is an elderly woman with acute or convalescent COVID-19. The sequenced material came from peripheral blood. CDR3 residues: CASSSRGSGNTIYF. CDR3 in DNA: TGCGCCAGCAGCTCCAGGGGCTCTGGAAACACCATATATTTT. The full variable domain, with the rest looked up from reference TRBV5-1 and TRBJ1-3, is KAGVTQTPRYLIKTRGQQVTLSCSPISGHRSVSWYQQTPGQGLQFLFEYFSETQRNKGNFPGRFSGRQFSNSRSEMNVSTLELGDSALYLCASSSRGSGNTIYFGEGSWLTVV.